A single sample is the source of the 32 T cell receptor beta chains below, sequenced in a study of CD8+ T cells in alopecia areata. As for treatment: oral pan-JAK inhibitor, 5-10 mg twice daily. After isolation, RNA underwent reverse transcription to generate cDNA as the sequencing template. Produced via immunoSEQ multiplex PCR; TCRdb's table is partial and in-frame only. The sample holds some 99,000 clones, about 64% seen once. This sample comprised CD8+ T cells sorted from blood, obtained at week 4, from a patient treated with tofacitinib. The receptor set was obtained from a human donor with alopecia areata.

This rearrangement joins TRBV12-5 to TRBJ2-1; D may match TRBD1 or TRBD2 (6 bases each). Trimming cost V 1 base and J 8 bases, with 9 bases left between them. CDR3 length equals 13 residues. CDR1 is LGHNT and CDR2 is FRNRAP in the germline V gene. The CDR3: CASGLGGAYEQFF. The DNA of the CDR3 is TGTGCTAGTGGTTTGGGGGGGGCCTATGAGCAGTTCTTC.

The rearrangement links TRBV7-2 to TRBJ2-7; perhaps D is TRBD1 or TRBD2 (5 bases each). CDR1 is SGHTA and CDR2 is FQGNSA in the germline V gene. CDR3 length equals 15 residues. Trimming pared 5 bases from V and 0 bases from J, leaving 14 bases between. CDR3 nucleotides: TGTGCCAGCAGCCCCGATGGGGACGTCTCCTACGAGCAGTACTTC. This gives the protein CASSPDGDVSYEQYF.

This clone was observed a few times. The rearrangement uses TRBV29-1 and TRBJ2-2; TRBD1 is a possible D gene (6 bases). The CDR3 consists of 14 residues. The V end lost 4 bases, the J end lost 4 bases, and 13 bases lay between the germline ends. The germline V gene encodes CDR1 SQVTM and CDR2 ANQGSEA. The CDR3 DNA follows: TGCAGCGTTGGGACAGCCTCGGGCACCGGGGAGCTGTTTTTT. Translated, it gives CSVGTASGTGELFF.

The rearrangement joins TRBV5-1 to TRBJ1-2, with D uncertain. V was trimmed by 0 bases and J by 8 bases, leaving 11 bases between them. The CDR3 covers 13 residues. The germline V gene has CDR1 SGHRS and CDR2 YFSETQ. CDR3 region: CASSLVGFSGYTF. The CDR3 coding sequence is TGCGCCAGCAGCTTGGTGGGGTTCAGCGGCTACACCTTC.

The chain combines TRBV4-1 with TRBJ2-1; D is ambiguous. V lost 1 base, J lost 2 bases, and 15 bases lay in between. Germline V gene data show CDR1 as MGHRA and CDR2 as YSYEKL. The CDR3 loop spans 17 amino acids. The CDR3 spells CASSQVRLAGPYNEQFF. In DNA form, the CDR3 reads TGCGCCAGCAGCCAAGTCCGTTTGGCTGGGCCCTACAATGAGCAGTTCTTC.

V gene TRBV29-1 combines with J gene TRBJ2-7, with 9 bases lining up with TRBD2. Germline V gene lookup returns CDR1 SQVTM and CDR2 ANQGSEA. The J segment lost 3 bases and the V segment lost 3 bases, leaving 6 bases of the junction unmatched. The CDR3 spans 14 residues. The CDR3 loop is CSVEPAGGFYEQYF. CDR3 DNA: TGCAGCGTTGAGCCAGCGGGGGGATTCTACGAGCAGTACTTC.

The rearrangement uses TRBV6-5 and TRBJ1-5; 9 bases agree with TRBD1. This CDR3 comprises 14 residues. Germline-derived CDR1 and CDR2 are MNHEY and SVGAGI. Trimming removed 5 bases from V and 3 bases from J; junction bases left unmatched: 2. This CDR3 is CASSRTGDNQPQHF. CDR3 sequence (DNA): TGTGCCAGCAGTCGGACAGGGGACAATCAGCCCCAGCATTTT.

This clone appeared a single time. The V call is TRBV5-6, the J call TRBJ1-1, with a possible D match to TRBD1 (5 bases). Germline CDR1 is SGHDT and CDR2 is YYEEEE. The CDR3 is made up of 13 amino acids. V shed 0 bases and J shed 4 bases, with 7 bases lying between them. In DNA, the CDR3 is TGTGCCAGCAGCTTGGGTGGGGGCACTGAAGCTTTCTTT. It encodes CASSLGGGTEAFF.

This chain links TRBV7-2 with TRBJ2-7; perhaps TRBD2 as D (6 bases). Deletions cut 5 bases from V and 1 base from J, with 15 bases between. The CDR3 length is 15 residues. Germline V gives CDR1 SGHTA, CDR2 FQGNSA. Here the CDR3 reads CASSPLAFKSYEQYF. Here the CDR3 DNA reads TGTGCCAGCAGCCCTCTAGCGTTTAAATCCTACGAGCAGTACTTC. The variable domain in full, completed from reference TRBV7-2 and TRBJ2-7, reads GAGVSQSPSNKVTEKGKDVELRCDPISGHTALYWYRQSLGQGLEFLIYFQGNSAPDKSGLPSDRFSAERTGGSVSTLTIQRTQQEDSAVYLCASSPLAFKSYEQYFGPGTRLTVT.

This clone was counted only a few times. The V call is TRBV5-1, the J call TRBJ1-1; 8 positions match TRBD1. V lost 2 bases and J lost 4; bases outside the gene matches: 1. Germline CDR1 is SGHRS and CDR2 is YFSETQ. CDR3 length: 13 amino acids. The CDR3 nucleotides read TGCGCCAGCAGCTTTGGACAGGGCACTGAAGCTTTCTTT. This translates into CASSFGQGTEAFF.

The V call is TRBV30, the J call TRBJ1-1, with D unclear. This CDR3 is 13 amino acids long. Germline V CDR1 and CDR2: GTSNPN, SVGIG (reference sequence). The V end was cut by 2 bases, the J end by 1 base, with 8 bases between. The CDR3 bases are TGTGCCTGGAGTTTTCAGCAGAACACTGAAGCTTTCTTT. It specifies CAWSFQQNTEAFF. The entire variable domain, with the rest obtained from reference TRBV30 and TRBJ1-1, is as follows: SQTIHQWPATLVQPVGSPLSLECTVEGTSNPNLYWYRQAAGRGLQLLFYSVGIGQISSEVPQNLSASRPQDRQFILSSKKLLLSDSGFYLCAWSFQQNTEAFFGQGTRLTVV.

The V gene is TRBV5-1, the J gene TRBJ2-7; 7 positions agree with TRBD1. This CDR3 is 14 amino acids long. Losses at the gene ends were 2 bases for V and 2 bases for J; bases not matched to a gene: 4. The germline V gene has CDR1 SGHRS and CDR2 YFSETQ. The CDR3 nucleotides read TGCGCCAGCAGCTTAGGGACAGCAGCCTACGAGCAGTACTTC. Its translation: CASSLGTAAYEQYF.

V usage is TRBV13 and J usage is TRBJ2-7; 8 bases are a match to TRBD2. J lost 2 bases, V lost 6 bases, and 6 bases had no gene match. The CDR3 runs to 14 residues. CDR1 PRHDT and CDR2 FYEKMQ come from the germline V gene (reference sequence). CDR3 in DNA: TGTGCCAGCAGAGAGAGCGGGGGAACCTACGAGCAGTACTTC. Its protein product is CASRESGGTYEQYF.

The CDR3 here is CASRETGTNYNEQFF. CDR3 bases: TGTGCCAGCAGAGAAACAGGGACGAACTACAATGAGCAGTTCTTC. The genes are TRBV27 and TRBJ2-1, with D possibly being TRBD1 (6 bases). Germline loops: CDR1 MNHEY, CDR2 SMNVEV (reference sequence). The CDR3 is 15 residues long. The V gene lost 6 bases and the J gene lost 3 bases, with 15 bases spanning the gap.

This clone appeared a single time. The rearrangement links TRBV4-3 to TRBJ2-5; D is undetermined. V gave up 0 bases and J gave up 4 bases, with 12 bases separating them. The V gene's germline CDR1 is LGHNA and CDR2 YSLEER. The CDR3 spans 15 residues. The CDR3 nucleotides read TGCGCCAGCAGCCAAGACGCCAGCGCCGGAGAGACCCAGTACTTC. Its translation is CASSQDASAGETQYF.

V usage is TRBV7-2 and J usage is TRBJ2-3; D unresolved. Germline-derived CDR1 and CDR2 are SGHTA and FQGNSA. Trimming removed 3 bases at V and 1 base at J, with 8 bases between. The CDR3 totals 14 residues. In nucleotides, the CDR3 is TGTGCCAGCAGCTTGTCGGACGGCACAGATACGCAGTATTTT. Translation: CASSLSDGTDTQYF.

A few counts support this clone. The V call is TRBV5-6, the J call TRBJ2-1, with 7 bases identical to TRBD1. The CDR3 is 16 amino acids. Germline loops: CDR1 SGHDT, CDR2 YYEEEE. The J segment lost 3 bases and the V segment lost 4 bases, leaving 10 bases of the junction unmatched. Written as DNA, the CDR3 is TGTGCCAGCAGCCTAATCCGGGACAGCAACTACAATGAGCAGTTCTTC. This codes for CASSLIRDSNYNEQFF.

The V call is TRBV10-2, the J call TRBJ1-2; the D gene is possibly TRBD1 (5 bases). Trimming removed 0 bases at V and 3 bases at J, with 14 bases between. The V gene's germline CDR1 is WSHSY and CDR2 SAAADI. The CDR3 has 16 residues. CDR3 bases: TGCGCCAGCAGTGAGTCCGGGCTGGGGGTTCACTATGGCTACACCTTC. This sequence encodes CASSESGLGVHYGYTF.

This chain connects TRBV29-1 to TRBJ2-1, with unresolved D. The CDR3 runs 15 residues. Germline V lookup: CDR1 SQVTM, CDR2 ANQGSEA. The V end was cut by 6 bases, the J end by 8 bases, with 23 bases between. CDR3 sequence: CSVSEAIGTPDEQFF. CDR3 sequence (DNA): TGCAGCGTGTCCGAGGCGATCGGAACCCCGGATGAGCAGTTCTTC.

J is TRBJ2-5 and V is TRBV15; D uncertain. CDR3 length: 14 amino acids. CDR1 is LNHNV and CDR2 is YYDKDF in the germline V gene (reference sequence). The ends were cut back, 3 bases at V and 5 bases at J, with 13 bases in the middle. CDR3 nucleotides: TGTGCCACCAGCAGGTTGACCGCTGAGGAGACCCAGTACTTC. This gives the protein CATSRLTAEETQYF.

As for this clone: Other DNA sequences in the same sample also yield this CDR3. The V and J genes are TRBV30 and TRBJ1-1; maybe TRBD1 (5 bases). Germline CDR1 is GTSNPN and CDR2 is SVGIG (reference sequence). V was trimmed by 2 bases and J by 5 bases, leaving 12 bases between them. The CDR3 is 13 amino acids. Here the CDR3 DNA reads TGTGCCTGGAGTCCGGGGACGGGAACTGAAGCTTTCTTT. Translating it yields CAWSPGTGTEAFF.

This clone was counted only a few times. The chain uses TRBV27 and TRBJ1-4, with D possibly TRBD1 on 6 matching bases. Germline CDR1 is MNHEY and CDR2 is SMNVEV (reference sequence). Trimming removed 5 bases at V and 11 bases at J, with 27 bases between. This CDR3 contains 17 residues. The CDR3 DNA sequence: TGTGCCAGCAGTGAGCTTACACCCTACGGGGGCGGGACGAAACTGTTTTTT. Its protein is CASSELTPYGGGTKLFF.

V is TRBV27 and J is TRBJ1-5; TRBD1 matches at 10 bases. V gave up 5 bases and J gave up 4 bases; unmatched junction bases: 8. The CDR3 runs to 16 residues. Germline V gene sequence: CDR1 MNHEY, CDR2 SMNVEV (reference sequence). The CDR3 loop is CASSPKTGGVNQPQHF. CDR3 coding DNA: TGTGCCAGCAGTCCAAAGACAGGGGGCGTTAATCAGCCCCAGCATTTT.

This chain connects TRBV7-2 to TRBJ2-7; 10 bases agree with TRBD2. The V gene end was trimmed by 3 bases and the J gene end by 12 bases; junction bases not matched to a gene: 11. Per the germline V gene, CDR1 is SGHTA and CDR2 is FQGNSA. The CDR3 runs 14 residues. The CDR3 here is CASSFALAGASLYF. The CDR3 DNA follows: TGTGCCAGCAGCTTTGCCCTAGCGGGAGCCTCTCTGTACTTC. The full variable domain, rest sourced from reference TRBV7-2 and TRBJ2-7, is GAGVSQSPSNKVTEKGKDVELRCDPISGHTALYWYRQSLGQGLEFLIYFQGNSAPDKSGLPSDRFSAERTGGSVSTLTIQRTQQEDSAVYLCASSFALAGASLYFGPGTRLTVT.

J is TRBJ2-1 and V is TRBV7-9; tentative D call: TRBD2 (5 bases). Germline values: CDR1 SEHNR, CDR2 FQNEAQ (reference sequence). The V end lost 5 bases, the J end lost 6 bases, and 23 bases lay between the germline ends. The CDR3 is 17 residues long. The CDR3 bases are TGTGCCAGCAGCCTAACATCGGGATCCGGAGCTCGCAATGAGCAGTTCTTC. Translated: CASSLTSGSGARNEQFF.

The V gene is TRBV27, the J gene TRBJ2-4; 7 bases agree with TRBD1. The junction had 3 bases not matched to a gene; V was cut back by 1 base and J by 6 bases. This CDR3 is built from 14 residues. Germline loops: CDR1 MNHEY, CDR2 SMNVEV (reference sequence). CDR3 amino acids: CASSLYNRGNIQYF. Written as DNA, the CDR3 is TGTGCCAGCAGTTTATACAACAGGGGAAACATTCAGTACTTC.

CDR3: CASSDTGRRGYTF. The CDR3 DNA sequence: TGTGCCAGCAGCGATACAGGACGACGCGGCTACACCTTC. The chain uses TRBV5-6 and TRBJ1-2; D is perhaps TRBD1 (5 bases). With 4 bases removed from V and 8 bases from J, the gap between germline ends came to 15 bases. Per the germline V gene, CDR1 is SGHDT and CDR2 is YYEEEE. The CDR3 runs 13 residues.

J is TRBJ1-4 and V is TRBV27, with TRBD1 matching over 8 bases. The junction had 22 bases not matched to a gene; V was cut back by 5 bases and J by 8 bases. Germline V gene sequence: CDR1 MNHEY, CDR2 SMNVEV (reference sequence). This CDR3 has 19 amino acids. CDR3 nucleotides: TGTGCCAGCAGTCCCATACCCCTAGGACAGGGCACGGTGGAAGAAAAACTGTTTTTT. It yields the protein CASSPIPLGQGTVEEKLFF.

Only a few counts were recorded for this clone. This chain links TRBV29-1 with TRBJ1-1; 7 bases align to TRBD1. CDR1 and CDR2 from the germline V gene are SQVTM and ANQGSEA. The V and J ends lost 7 bases and 4 bases, in that order; junction bases with no gene match: 6. The CDR3 covers 12 residues. The CDR3 reads CSARQGITEAFF. In DNA, the CDR3 is TGCAGCGCCAGACAGGGAATCACTGAAGCTTTCTTT.

This clone came up a few times. The genes are TRBV7-6 and TRBJ2-3, with D perhaps matching TRBD1 or TRBD2 (5 bases each). This CDR3 has 15 residues. Looked up from germline, CDR1 is SGHVS and CDR2 is FNYEAQ. The V end was cut by 5 bases, the J end by 3 bases, with 15 bases between. CDR3 residues: CASSGYAGTTDTQYF. The CDR3 nucleotides read TGTGCCAGCAGCGGATACGCCGGGACGACAGATACGCAGTATTTT. Using reference TRBV7-6 and TRBJ2-3 for the parts outside the CDR3, the full variable domain is GAGVSQSPRYKVTKRGQDVALRCDPISGHVSLYWYRQALGQGPEFLTYFNYEAQQDKSGLPNDRFSAERPEGSISTLTIQRTEQRDSAMYRCASSGYAGTTDTQYFGPGTRLTVL.

The chain links TRBV5-1 to TRBJ1-2; D unclear. V lost 0 bases, J lost 3 bases, and 6 bases lay in between. From germline, CDR1 is SGHRS and CDR2 YFSETQ. This CDR3 comprises 13 residues. CDR3 amino acids: CASSLDGDYGYTF. CDR3 nucleotide sequence: TGCGCCAGCAGCTTGGACGGGGACTATGGCTACACCTTC.

This clone was counted a few times. The chain uses TRBV4-3 and TRBJ2-1; TRBD2 aligns across 10 bases. This CDR3 spans 16 amino acids. Germline lookup yields CDR1 LGHNA and CDR2 YSLEER. J was trimmed by 8 bases and V by 1 base; bases with no gene match: 8. This chain's CDR3 is CASSQGHLAGVDEQFF. The CDR3 nucleotides read TGCGCCAGCAGCCAAGGTCATCTAGCGGGAGTCGATGAGCAGTTCTTC.